This T cell receptor (beta chain) derives from a study of post-analysis software for immune sequencing data (dated by TCRdb to about 2015). About the full investigation: Disease courses on record covered relapsing-remitting, secondary progressive and progressive-relapsing multiple sclerosis, though some patients had no subtype annotation. A subset of samples was prepared in parallel using single-end sample barcoding, then pooled and co-amplified after Illumina adapter ligation. Patient repertoires were compared against around twelve previously published healthy control repertoires from donors aged about 6 to 25 years. What the work shows at the level of the full study, not this receptor alone: Several TRBV segments, including TRBV5-6, TRBV5-1 and TRBV20-1, were significantly more frequent in patients than controls. Compared with controls, multiple sclerosis patients had significantly lower normalized Chao1 diversity, a finding suggesting substantial peripheral T-cell clonal expansion. The multiple sclerosis patient group was slightly younger than the control group. When samples were clustered directly using the F measure, samples prepared in the same batch co-clustered strongly, which prompted a batch-effect correction.

TCR beta repertoires were profiled from peripheral blood of under 15 young patients with multiple sclerosis to demonstrate the VDJtools post-analysis software. The patients with multiple sclerosis were children and adolescents between roughly 6 and 15 years of age. Library creation used PCR. The instrument was an Illumina HiSeq 2500. To reduce PCR and sequencing biases, unique molecular identifiers were built into the TCR beta cDNA libraries. Per 1 to 10 million input T cells, 500,000 or so cDNA molecules were obtained, such that each molecule approximated one T cell. The patient libraries were prepared and sequenced using the same protocol as the earlier healthy control dataset. Within a given batch, samples were prepared together, multiplexed and sequenced on the same HiSeq lane. In the original analysis: Raw barcoded reads were processed with MIGEC, and single-read molecular identifier groups were discarded before consensus assembly and CDR3 extraction. Clonotype tables were post-analysed with VDJtools, and diversity was normalized by down-sampling all datasets to the smallest sample size. Repertoire overlap clustering matched CDR3 amino acid but not nucleotide sequences to correct batch-related cross-sample contamination. TCRdb redid the processing of the public reads, applying fastp at Q25 and MiXCR, and retained in-frame beta chains. All rows with the same CDR3 protein become a single entry with the most common DNA and genes. TCRdb's processing, not the authors' own work, is the source of the V and J calls. The sample table lists roughly 600,000 distinct CDR3 sequences, roughly 47% of them with a count of one. The top ten clonotypes cover about 1.5% of the sample.

V lost 4 bases and J lost 11 bases; the stretch between them is 18 bases long. The germline V gene gives CDR1 as SGHRS and CDR2 as YFSETQ. Taken from cysteine to phenylalanine, the CDR3 has 13 residues. The retained sequence is limited to the CDR3, 39 bases, with the frame set at the first base. Points on this clonotype: What antigen it recognizes has not been identified. Base qualities are not at hand, and no much larger clone is one base apart.

Rearrangement joined TRBV5-1 to TRBJ1-1; a tentative D call is TRBD1 (5 bases match). The sample consisted of blood. The origin of this receptor is a girl aged 5 to 17 with multiple sclerosis. The CDR3 is CASSPTPGARAFF. The nucleotide sequence is given as TGCGCCAGCAGCCCTACTCCCGGGGCGCGGGCTTTCTTT.